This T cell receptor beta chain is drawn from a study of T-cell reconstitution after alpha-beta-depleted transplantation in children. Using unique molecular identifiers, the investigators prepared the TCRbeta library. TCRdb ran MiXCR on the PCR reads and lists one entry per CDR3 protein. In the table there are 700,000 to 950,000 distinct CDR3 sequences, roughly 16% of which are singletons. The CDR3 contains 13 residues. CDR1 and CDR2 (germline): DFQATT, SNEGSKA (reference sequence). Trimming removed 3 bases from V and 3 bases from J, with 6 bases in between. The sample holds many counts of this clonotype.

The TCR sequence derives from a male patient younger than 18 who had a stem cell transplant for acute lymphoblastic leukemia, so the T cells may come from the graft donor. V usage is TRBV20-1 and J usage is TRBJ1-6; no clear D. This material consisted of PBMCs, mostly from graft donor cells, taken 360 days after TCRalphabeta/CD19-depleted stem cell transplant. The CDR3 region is CSARGIYNSPLHF. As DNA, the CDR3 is TGCAGTGCTAGGGGCATCTATAATTCACCCCTCCACTTT.